A single sample gave rise to the 27 T cell receptor beta chains below, sequenced in a study of T cells in Graves' hyperthyroidism and ophthalmopathy. Amplification of TCR beta CDR3 regions used RNA as the template. A set of HTBI primers served as the primers for a first-round RT-PCR of the TCR CDR3. TCRdb used MiXCR to reprocess the multiplex PCR reads, holding one entry per CDR3 protein. Of 370,000 or so distinct CDR3 sequences listed, approximately 25% were seen once; the top ten hold 73%. The sequencing sample was made of blood. These receptor sequences come from a man aged 45-65 years with Graves' hyperthyroidism.

This clonotype was recorded a few times. This sequence joins TRBV5-6 and TRBJ1-1; 8 nucleotides agree with TRBD1. The CDR3 spans 15 residues. The trim removed 4 bases at V and 1 base at J, leaving 6 bases unmatched. Germline V gives CDR1 SGHDT, CDR2 YYEEEE. The CDR3: CASSPFGTGNTEAFF. The DNA of the CDR3 is TGTGCCAGCAGCCCCTTCGGGACAGGGAACACTGAAGCTTTCTTT.

V usage is TRBV12-3 or TRBV12-4 and J usage is TRBJ2-3, with TRBD1 matching over 7 bases. The CDR3 has 15 amino acids. Trimming at V came to 5 bases and at J to 1 base, leaving 6 bases not matched to a gene. Here the CDR3 reads CASSGTTGGTDTQYF. Here the CDR3 DNA reads TGTGCCAGCAGTGGGACCACAGGGGGCACAGATACGCAGTATTTT.

This clonotype was observed a handful of times. The chain employs TRBV5-1 and TRBJ2-7; a weak D match, TRBD2 (6 bases). This CDR3 is built from 15 residues. Between the trimmed V and J ends, which lost 0 bases and 4 bases, there was a span of 14 bases. The V gene's germline CDR1 is SGHRS and CDR2 YFSETQ. The CDR3 sequence: CASSLGGTDGYEQYF. CDR3 DNA sequence: TGCGCCAGCAGCTTGGGGGGGACTGACGGTTACGAGCAGTACTTC.

The sample holds one count of this clonotype. The CDR3: CASSSVDSSRDTQYF. The CDR3 bases are TGTGCCAGCAGTTCTGTCGACAGCTCACGGGATACGCAGTATTTT. The chain couples TRBV6-5 to TRBJ2-3, with D tentatively TRBD1 (5 bases). Trimming left V 4 bases short and J 6 bases short, with 17 bases between. This CDR3 comprises 15 residues. Germline V gives CDR1 MNHEY, CDR2 SVGAGI.

This chain joins TRBV13 and TRBJ2-1, with D maybe TRBD1 (6 bases). Trimming removed 5 bases from V and 5 bases from J, with 10 bases in between. The CDR3 has 13 amino acids. Germline values: CDR1 PRHDT, CDR2 FYEKMQ (reference sequence). The CDR3 loop is CASSRTENNEQFF. The CDR3 region has the DNA TGTGCCAGCAGCCGGACAGAGAACAATGAGCAGTTCTTC.

V usage is TRBV24-1 and J usage is TRBJ2-3; 10 bases align to TRBD1. The V segment lost 3 bases and the J segment 5 bases; nucleotides outside the gene matches: 7. The germline V gene has CDR1 KGHDR and CDR2 SFDVKD. The CDR3 contains 16 residues. In nucleotides, the CDR3 is TGTGCCACCAGTGATCCCGGGACAGGGGATGGAGATACGCAGTATTTT. This gives the protein CATSDPGTGDGDTQYF.

The chain joins TRBV25-1 to TRBJ1-5; 10 nucleotides agree with TRBD1. CDR3 length: 16 amino acids. CDR1 and CDR2 from the germline V gene are MGHDK and SYGVNS. J was trimmed by 2 bases and V by 3 bases; bases with no gene match: 4. CDR3 sequence (DNA): TGTGCCAGCAGTGAGACAGGGGGCCGTGGCAATCAGCCCCAGCATTTT. Translated: CASSETGGRGNQPQHF.

The J gene is TRBJ2-3, the V gene TRBV29-1; weak D call: TRBD1 (6 bases). V lost 2 bases and J 3 bases, leaving 12 bases between the germline ends. This CDR3 comprises 14 residues. In germline, CDR1 is SQVTM, CDR2 ANQGSEA. The DNA of the CDR3 is TGCAGCGTTGAAAGGGGTAGGGGGACAGATACGCAGTATTTT. This sequence encodes CSVERGRGTDTQYF.

This sequence joins TRBV2 and TRBJ1-2; no clear D gene. Trimming left V 4 bases short and J 1 base short, with 13 bases between. This CDR3 is built from 15 residues. Germline CDR1 SNHLY, CDR2 FYNNEI. CDR3 sequence reads: CASSVLTTYNYGYTF. The CDR3 DNA reads as TGTGCCAGCAGTGTATTAACCACTTATAACTATGGCTACACCTTC. The full variable domain, rest sourced from reference TRBV2 and TRBJ1-2, is EPEVTQTPSHQVTQMGQEVILRCVPISNHLYFYWYRQILGQKVEFLVSFYNNEISEKSEIFDDQFSVERPDGSNFTLKIRSTKLEDSAMYFCASSVLTTYNYGYTFGSGTRLTVV.

The CDR3 spells CASGWPGELFF. CDR3 nucleotide sequence: TGTGCTAGTGGTTGGCCCGGGGAGCTGTTTTTT. The chain recombines TRBV12-5 with TRBJ2-2; D unclear. CDR1 is LGHNT, CDR2 FRNRAP, per germline. The CDR3 totals 11 residues. Trimming stripped 4 bases from V and 6 bases from J, with 3 bases between.

The rearrangement joins TRBV6-1 to TRBJ1-1; D gene unclear. This CDR3 is 15 amino acids long. Deletions cut 1 base from V and 6 bases from J, with 15 bases between. Germline loops: CDR1 MNHNS, CDR2 SASEGT. The CDR3 region has the DNA TGTGCCAGCAGTGAAGTCGACACAGCGGTATCTGAAGCTTTCTTT. This sequence encodes CASSEVDTAVSEAFF.

This chain connects TRBV10-3 to TRBJ2-7, with 8 nucleotides matching TRBD1. This CDR3 comprises 15 residues. The germline V gene has CDR1 ENHRY and CDR2 SYGVKD. V was pared by 3 bases and J by 2 bases, with 6 bases of the junction left unmatched. In nucleotides, the CDR3 is TGTGCCATCAGTGATAGGTACAGGGGGGCCTACGAGCAGTACTTC. Encoded protein: CAISDRYRGAYEQYF.

A remark on this clonotype: Likely a read error: the CDR3 ends without its conserved phenylalanine or tryptophan. The genes are TRBV5-1 and TRBJ2-7, with D tentatively TRBD1 (6 bases). V lost 4 bases, J lost 5 bases, and 13 bases lay in between. This CDR3 region has 13 residues. The germline V gene encodes CDR1 SGHRS and CDR2 YFSETQ. CDR3: CASSEQGPHEQYL. The CDR3 nucleotides are TGCGCCAGCAGCGAACAGGGACCGCACGAGCAGTACCTC.

About this clonotype itself: This could be a read error, since a much larger clone is one nucleotide away. The CDR3 nucleotides read TGTTCCTGGAGTGTAACCCAATTCACAGATACGCAGTATTTT. Residues: CSWSVTQFTDTQYF. The chain carries TRBV30 and TRBJ2-3, with D hard to call. Germline values: CDR1 GTSNPN, CDR2 SVGIG (reference sequence). CDR3 length: 14 amino acids. Full variable domain (missing parts from reference TRBV30 and TRBJ2-3): SQTIHQWPATLVQPVGSPLSLECTVEGTSNPNLYWYRQAAGRGLQLLFYSVGIGQISSEVPQNLSASRPQDRQFILSSKKLLLSDSGFYLCSWSVTQFTDTQYFGPGTRLTVL.

The chain recombines TRBV6-2 or TRBV6-3 with TRBJ2-7; 11 bases agree with TRBD2. The germline V gene has CDR1 MNHEY and CDR2 SVGEGT. The CDR3 runs to 15 residues. J gave up 2 bases and V 6 bases, and 6 bases lay outside the gene matches. The CDR3 DNA sequence: TGTGCCAGCAGCGGACTAGCGGGCCACACCTACGAGCAGTACTTC. It specifies CASSGLAGHTYEQYF.

This clonotype has a count of ten or more. The rearrangement uses TRBV11-2 and TRBJ2-1, with 9 bases matching TRBD2. This CDR3 contains 16 residues. The V segment lost 1 base and the J segment 9 bases; nucleotides outside the gene matches: 10. Germline values: CDR1 SGHAT, CDR2 FQNNGV. The CDR3 DNA reads TGTGCCAGCAGCTTAGGCGCTAGCGGGATCCTCTCTGAGCAGTTCTTC. Its translation is CASSLGASGILSEQFF.

This clonotype was seen a handful of times. This chain links TRBV20-1 with TRBJ2-3, with 9 bases that match TRBD2. V dropped 3 bases and J dropped 5; count of bases not matched to a gene: 6. The CDR3 is 14 residues long. Germline V CDR1 and CDR2: DFQATT, SNEGSKA (reference sequence). The CDR3 sequence: CSARPPSGIDTQYF. CDR3 in DNA: TGCAGTGCTAGGCCTCCTAGCGGGATAGATACGCAGTATTTT.

This clonotype has a count of ten or more. The rearrangement joins TRBV28 to TRBJ1-6; weak D call: TRBD1 (5 bases). CDR1 and CDR2 from the germline V gene are MDHEN and SYDVKM. V was trimmed by 6 bases and J by 7 bases, leaving 16 bases between them. This CDR3 comprises 15 residues. CDR3 sequence (DNA): TGTGCCAGCAGCCAATGGGGCAGTCTCAATTCACCCCTCCACTTT. Amino acid sequence: CASSQWGSLNSPLHF.

The chain couples TRBV30 to TRBJ2-7, with D perhaps TRBD1 or TRBD2 (6 bases each). V was clipped by 4 bases and J by 5 bases, with 12 bases between them. This CDR3 has 12 residues. Germline assignment: CDR1 GTSNPN and CDR2 SVGIG (reference sequence). CDR3: CAWTPRGDEQYF. The CDR3 DNA reads as TGTGCCTGGACCCCAAGGGGGGACGAGCAGTACTTC.

This clonotype was detected a few times. This chain connects TRBV15 to TRBJ1-4; D is unresolved. The CDR3 contains 12 residues. V dropped 3 bases and J dropped 8 bases, with 7 bases sitting between them. Germline V gene sequence: CDR1 LNHNV, CDR2 YYDKDF (reference sequence). CDR3 region: CATSRGFEKLFF. The CDR3, as DNA: TGTGCCACCAGCAGGGGTTTCGAAAAACTGTTTTTT. Complete variable domain (other parts from reference TRBV15 and TRBJ1-4): DAMVIQNPRYQVTQFGKPVTLSCSQTLNHNVMYWYQQKSSQAPKLLFHYYDKDFNNEADTPDNFQSRRPNTSFCFLDIRSPGLGDTAMYLCATSRGFEKLFFGSGTQLSVL.

The chain couples TRBV7-3 to TRBJ2-6; 10 bases fit TRBD1. CDR1 is SGHTA, CDR2 FQGTGA, per germline. The junction had 5 bases not matched to a gene; V was cut back by 3 bases and J by 0 bases. The CDR3 spans 18 residues. CDR3 sequence reads: CASSLPGQGYSGANVLTF. The CDR3, as DNA: TGTGCCAGCAGCTTGCCGGGACAGGGGTACTCTGGGGCCAACGTCCTGACTTTC. The whole variable domain, remainder taken from reference TRBV7-3 and TRBJ2-6, is GAGVSQTPSNKVTEKGKYVELRCDPISGHTALYWYRQSLGQGPEFLIYFQGTGAADDSGLPNDRFFAVRPEGSVSTLKIQRTERGDSAVYLCASSLPGQGYSGANVLTFGAGSRLTVL.

This clonotype was picked up a small number of times. Being one base from a much bigger clone, this may be a read error. V and J are TRBV11-2 and TRBJ2-7; 7 bases are a match to TRBD1. Germline V gene data show CDR1 as SGHAT and CDR2 as FQNNGV. The junction had 2 bases not matched to a gene; V was cut back by 4 bases and J by 2 bases. This CDR3 is built from 13 residues. The CDR3 loop reads CASSWDSTYEQYF. The CDR3 bases are TGTGCCAGCAGCTGGGACAGTACCTACGAGCAGTACTTC.

This chain connects TRBV19 to TRBJ2-3, with 7 bases identical to TRBD1. V shed 6 bases and J 0 bases; nucleotides not matched to a gene: 6. CDR1 LNHDA and CDR2 SQIVND come from the germline V gene (reference sequence). The CDR3 is made up of 15 amino acids. Here the CDR3 reads CASRATGVSTDTQYF. The CDR3 DNA reads as TGTGCCAGTAGGGCAACAGGGGTTAGCACAGATACGCAGTATTTT.

The chain carries TRBV19 and TRBJ2-7; 8 positions match TRBD1. The CDR3 runs to 15 residues. Per germline, CDR1 LNHDA and CDR2 SQIVND (reference sequence). V lost 3 bases and J lost 3; bases outside the gene matches: 7. The CDR3 DNA follows: TGTGCCAGTAGTATCGGTCCAGGGGGCATCTACGAGCAGTACTTC. It codes for CASSIGPGGIYEQYF.

CDR3 bases: TGTGCCAGCAGTGAATTGGGACAGCTCTTGGCTGGAAACACCATATATTTT. This gives the protein CASSELGQLLAGNTIYF. The V and J genes are TRBV6-1 and TRBJ1-3; 7 bases match TRBD1. V was pared by 2 bases and J by 2 bases, with 9 bases of the junction left unmatched. The CDR3 has 17 amino acids. CDR1 MNHNS and CDR2 SASEGT come from the germline V gene.

The gene calls are TRBV28 and TRBJ2-1, with a tentative D call TRBD1 (5 bases). CDR1 is MDHEN and CDR2 is SYDVKM in the germline V gene. Trimming took off 6 bases at V and 1 base at J, with 10 bases between the two ends. The length of the CDR3 is 14 residues. The chain's CDR3 is CASRETESYNEQFF. The CDR3 nucleotides are TGTGCCAGCAGGGAGACAGAATCCTACAATGAGCAGTTCTTC.

CDR3 amino acids: CASRRAGGETQYF. For the CDR3, the DNA is TGTGCCAGCAGGAGGGCGGGAGGAGAGACCCAGTACTTC. The chain uses TRBV6-1 and TRBJ2-5; 8 bases match TRBD2. Germline CDR1 and CDR2: MNHNS and SASEGT. This CDR3 comprises 13 residues. V dropped 6 bases and J dropped 4; count of bases not matched to a gene: 4.